The source of this T cell receptor (beta chain) is a study of human T cells and chemical hapten exposure. On the study more broadly: Slight volume differences across pooled libraries mainly accounted for varying per-sample TCR yields.

The library tagged each cDNA molecule with unique molecular identifiers. TCRdb called the RACE reads again in MiXCR, with one record for every CDR3 protein. Among about 350,000 distinct CDR3 sequences, approximately 5% were seen once, and the ten largest hold about 8.2%. The sample's time point: pre-sensitization, week 0. As to treatment: therapeutic diphenylcyclopropenone sensitization with weekly scalp DPC. The study drew its donors from alopecia patients who were 18 to 70 years old and suitable for DPC. Study results and caveats: Expanded TCRs made up significantly more big CDR3 similarity clusters than controls did.

V was clipped by 6 bases and J by 0 bases, with 14 bases between them. There are 14 residues in the CDR3. The germline gives CDR1 DFQATT, CDR2 SNEGSKA (reference sequence). In the case of this clonotype: What it binds is unknown.

Sequencing was performed on whole blood, taken in connection with sensitization to the hapten diphenylcyclopropenone (DPC). The sequence was collected from a woman younger than 30 with alopecia areata. Some clones in this sample may be carry-over from other donors' samples. The gene calls are TRBV20-1 and TRBJ1-1; D gene uncertain. CDR3 bases: TGCAGTGCCGCCGCAGGCAGTATGAACACTGAAGCTTTCTTT. This translates into CSAAAGSMNTEAFF.